The next 7 T cell receptor beta chains were all read from a single sample in a study of T cell changes during pregnancy in multiple sclerosis (dated by TCRdb to between 2018 and 2020). Preparation of the library involved the immunoSEQ multiplex PCR assay. TCRdb took over this immuneACCESS table, retaining in-frame rearrangements with V and J assigned. Such tables are incomplete; in checked studies, under half of the missing clones stem from an unresolved V gene, and the remainder is unexplained. The sample has some 40,000 clones on record, about 88% of them singletons. The ten largest clonotypes hold around 0.5% of the sample. This material consisted of CD4+ T cells from peripheral blood mononuclear cells, taken in the first trimester of pregnancy. Every receptor here comes from a female donor with multiple sclerosis, enrolled in a pregnancy study.

This chain connects TRBV19 to TRBJ2-3; 8 bases map to TRBD2. J lost 5 bases, V lost 6 bases, and 4 bases had no gene match. Looked up from germline, CDR1 is LNHDA and CDR2 is SQIVND (reference sequence). CDR3 size: 13 residues. CDR3 sequence reads: CASRERGQDTQYF. The CDR3 region has the DNA TGTGCCAGTAGGGAGCGGGGGCAAGATACGCAGTATTTT.

The chain couples TRBV19 to TRBJ2-1, with 9 bases that match TRBD1. The CDR3 has 14 residues. The ends lost 7 bases at V and 0 bases at J; junction bases unmatched: 1. Germline V gene sequence: CDR1 LNHDA, CDR2 SQIVND (reference sequence). The CDR3 DNA reads as TGTGCCAGTACGGGACAGGGCTCCTACAATGAGCAGTTCTTC. Translation gives CASTGQGSYNEQFF.

The chain recombines TRBV7-3 with TRBJ1-1; D unresolved. V lost 5 bases and J 4 bases, leaving 17 bases between the germline ends. This CDR3 comprises 15 residues. Germline CDR1 reads SGHTA; CDR2 reads FQGTGA. The CDR3 loop reads CASSTYRFCGTEAFF. In nucleotides, the CDR3 is TGTGCCAGCAGCACCTATCGATTTTGTGGCACTGAAGCTTTCTTT. The whole variable domain, remainder taken from reference TRBV7-3 and TRBJ1-1, is GAGVSQTPSNKVTEKGKYVELRCDPISGHTALYWYRQSLGQGPEFLIYFQGTGAADDSGLPNDRFFAVRPEGSVSTLKIQRTERGDSAVYLCASSTYRFCGTEAFFGQGTRLTVV.

This sequence joins TRBV10-3 and TRBJ2-1, with D uncertain. The CDR3 loop spans 13 amino acids. V was clipped by 2 bases and J by 5 bases, with 7 bases between them. The germline CDR1 and CDR2 sequences are ENHRY and SYGVKD. The CDR3 region has the DNA TGTGCCATCAGTGAGAGAGATGACAATGAGCAGTTCTTC. It codes for CAISERDDNEQFF.

This clone was detected only once. This chain joins TRBV10-3 and TRBJ2-2; D gene uncertain. The CDR3 sequence is 13 residues long. Germline V lookup: CDR1 ENHRY, CDR2 SYGVKD. V was trimmed by 2 bases and J by 3 bases, leaving 4 bases between them. CDR3 in amino acids: CAISERDTGELFF. CDR3 bases: TGTGCCATCAGTGAGCGGGACACCGGGGAGCTGTTTTTT.

V gene TRBV5-1 combines with J gene TRBJ2-5; D might be TRBD2 (5 bases). CDR1 and CDR2 from the germline V gene are SGHRS and YFSETQ. The CDR3 covers 13 residues. V lost 8 bases, J lost 5 bases, and 16 bases lay in between. DNA for the CDR3: TGCGCCAGTCCGACCCGTCGAGGGGAGACCCAGTACTTC. This sequence encodes CASPTRRGETQYF.

The CDR3 DNA sequence: TGCGCCAGCAGCTTAGAGCGGGGGGCGTCCTACAATGAGCAGTTCTTC. It specifies CASSLERGASYNEQFF. The chain uses TRBV5-1 and TRBJ2-1; 9 bases match TRBD2. This CDR3 spans 16 amino acids. The J segment lost 1 base and the V segment lost 2 bases, leaving 4 bases of the junction unmatched. Germline CDR1 is SGHRS and CDR2 is YFSETQ.